The next 19 T cell receptor beta chains were all read from a single sample in a study of cytomegalovirus exposure and HLA in healthy donors. In the PCR, 60 Vbeta and 13 Jbeta primers were used. Here immunoSEQ multiplex PCR was the method, and the copy in TCRdb shows in-frame clones only, minus some. The sample holds around 80,000 clones; roughly 72% are singletons and the top ten take under 10%. The sequencing sample was made of PBMCs. The receptors were sampled from a middle-aged man in good health and CMV-seropositive.

J is TRBJ2-1 and V is TRBV6-4, with 13 bases matching TRBD2. This CDR3 has 15 residues. Trimming at V came to 6 bases and at J to 9 bases, leaving 8 bases not matched to a gene. In germline, CDR1 is MRHNA, CDR2 SNTAGT. The CDR3 loop is CASSETSGRASEQFF. Here the CDR3 DNA reads TGTGCCAGCAGCGAAACTAGCGGGAGGGCCAGTGAGCAGTTCTTC.

V and J are TRBV28 and TRBJ1-1; D perhaps matches TRBD1 (6 bases). Germline V gene data show CDR1 as MDHEN and CDR2 as SYDVKM. Trimming shortened V by 4 bases and J by 2 bases, and 20 bases separated the two germline ends. This CDR3 spans 17 amino acids. The CDR3 sequence is CASSSEWGRAGNTEAFF. The CDR3 nucleotides read TGTGCCAGCAGTTCTGAGTGGGGGCGTGCGGGTAACACTGAAGCTTTCTTT.

The chain uses TRBV4-2 and TRBJ2-1, with 12 bases identical to TRBD2. With V trimmed by 1 base and J by 7 bases, 5 bases remained unmatched. The length of the CDR3 is 16 residues. Germline lookup yields CDR1 LGHNA and CDR2 YNFKEQ. CDR3 nucleotides: TGTGCCAGCAGCCAAGGAGACCTAGCGGGAGGGAATGAGCAGTTCTTC. This sequence encodes CASSQGDLAGGNEQFF.

This clone has just one count. The chain combines TRBV11-2 with TRBJ2-1; 11 bases map to TRBD2. Germline V gives CDR1 SGHAT, CDR2 FQNNGV. CDR3 length: 12 amino acids. J was trimmed by 12 bases and V by 6 bases; bases with no gene match: 4. The CDR3 loop reads CASRSTSGGQFF. The CDR3, as DNA: TGTGCCAGCAGATCAACTAGCGGGGGGCAGTTCTTC.

This clone occurred a few times. The rearrangement joins TRBV5-4 to TRBJ1-2; D possibly corresponds to TRBD1 (6 bases). The CDR3 is 16 amino acids. Germline CDR1 and CDR2: SGHNT and YYREEE (reference sequence). With 0 bases removed from V and 6 bases from J, the gap between germline ends came to 18 bases. CDR3 sequence: CASSLEGVRGKNGYTF. CDR3 DNA: TGTGCCAGCAGCTTGGAGGGGGTCAGGGGAAAGAATGGCTACACCTTC. The full variable domain, with the rest looked up from reference TRBV5-4 and TRBJ1-2, is ETGVTQSPTHLIKTRGQQVTLRCSSQSGHNTVSWYQQALGQGPQFIFQYYREEENGRGNFPPRFSGLQFPNYSSELNVNALELDDSALYLCASSLEGVRGKNGYTFGSGTRLTVV.

V is TRBV27 and J is TRBJ2-1; a possible D gene is TRBD1 (5 bases). The V end lost 3 bases, the J end lost 4 bases, and 13 bases lay between the germline ends. Germline V gene data show CDR1 as MNHEY and CDR2 as SMNVEV (reference sequence). The CDR3 spans 15 residues. DNA for the CDR3: TGTGCCAGCAGTTTGGCCGCAGGGTTGTACAATGAGCAGTTCTTC. Translating gives CASSLAAGLYNEQFF.

The V call is TRBV11-2, the J call TRBJ2-2; tentative D call: TRBD2 (6 bases). The V gene lost 1 base and the J gene lost 9 bases, with 12 bases spanning the gap. Germline V gene sequence: CDR1 SGHAT, CDR2 FQNNGV. The CDR3 is made up of 14 amino acids. In DNA, the CDR3 is TGTGCCAGCAGCTTAGGGGACTGGTCGAGGGAGCTGTTTTTT. Translation: CASSLGDWSRELFF. The full variable domain, its missing parts supplied by reference TRBV11-2 and TRBJ2-2, is EAGVAQSPRYKIIEKRQSVAFWCNPISGHATLYWYQQILGQGPKLLIQFQNNGVVDDSQLPKDRFSAERLKGVDSTLKIQPAKLEDSAVYLCASSLGDWSRELFFGEGSRLTVL.

The CDR3: CASSPPGTAYEQYF. CDR3 sequence (DNA): TGTGCCAGCAGCCCGCCCGGGACAGCCTACGAGCAGTACTTC. This chain joins TRBV5-4 and TRBJ2-7, with 7 nucleotides matching TRBD1. Trimming cost V 4 bases and J 2 bases; bases outside gene matches: 6. CDR3 length equals 14 residues. The germline gives CDR1 SGHNT, CDR2 YYREEE (reference sequence).

The chain carries TRBV6-4 and TRBJ2-3, with 9 bases that match TRBD2. V dropped 2 bases and J dropped 2; count of bases not matched to a gene: 5. The CDR3 is 16 residues long. Germline V lookup: CDR1 MRHNA, CDR2 SNTAGT. The CDR3, as DNA: TGTGCCAGCAGTGACGGCGGGGGGGCAAACACAGATACGCAGTATTTT. It codes for CASSDGGGANTDTQYF.

The genes are TRBV5-4 and TRBJ2-7; 11 nucleotides line up with TRBD2. CDR1 is SGHNT, CDR2 YYREEE, per germline (reference sequence). J was trimmed by 3 bases and V by 0 bases; bases with no gene match: 8. The CDR3 is 17 residues long. CDR3 sequence: CASSLGVAGGPGYEQYF. DNA for the CDR3: TGTGCCAGCAGCTTGGGGGTAGCGGGAGGGCCTGGCTACGAGCAGTACTTC.

This clone was recorded a few times. This sequence joins TRBV6-5 and TRBJ1-1; 7 bases line up with TRBD1. Germline V gene lookup returns CDR1 MNHEY and CDR2 SVGAGI. The CDR3 is 14 residues long. The junction had 4 bases not matched to a gene; V was cut back by 5 bases and J by 1 base. DNA for the CDR3: TGTGCCAGCAGTGCCGGACAGGAGAACACTGAAGCTTTCTTT. Protein: CASSAGQENTEAFF.

This clone was counted once. The DNA for the CDR3 is TGTGCCAGCAGCTTAGTCGTGGGGCAGGGTAGCGGGGGAACCTACGAGCAGTACTTC. Encoded protein: CASSLVVGQGSGGTYEQYF. The chain carries TRBV7-2 and TRBJ2-7; TRBD2 matches at 9 bases. Germline assignment: CDR1 SGHTA and CDR2 FQGNSA. The CDR3 has 19 amino acids. Trimming removed 1 base from V and 2 bases from J; junction bases left unmatched: 15.

The chain carries TRBV11-3 and TRBJ2-5; 9 nucleotides agree with TRBD2. The CDR3 sequence is 13 residues long. V gave up 6 bases and J gave up 5 bases; unmatched junction bases: 4. Germline CDR1 reads SGHNT; CDR2 reads YENEEA. CDR3 sequence: CASRAGGGETQYF. The CDR3 DNA reads as TGTGCCAGCAGAGCGGGGGGAGGCGAGACCCAGTACTTC.

The chain joins TRBV6-5 to TRBJ2-1; 8 bases are a match to TRBD1. The junction had 4 bases not matched to a gene; V was cut back by 0 bases and J by 3 bases. The CDR3 runs 16 residues. Germline values: CDR1 MNHEY, CDR2 SVGAGI. This chain's CDR3 is CASSYSAQGVYNEQFF. The DNA of the CDR3 is TGTGCCAGCAGTTACTCGGCACAGGGGGTCTACAATGAGCAGTTCTTC.

This clone has just one count. Here the CDR3 DNA reads TGTGCCAGTAGTGTACAGGGGGACCGCTACGAGCAGTACTTC. Residues: CASSVQGDRYEQYF. The gene calls are TRBV19 and TRBJ2-7; TRBD1 aligns across 8 bases. Germline V gene sequence: CDR1 LNHDA, CDR2 SQIVND (reference sequence). V gave up 5 bases and J gave up 3 bases; unmatched junction bases: 6. The CDR3 totals 14 residues. Variable domain in full (rest from reference TRBV19 and TRBJ2-7): DGGITQSPKYLFRKEGQNVTLSCEQNLNHDAMYWYRQDPGQGLRLIYYSQIVNDFQKGDIAEGYSVSREKKESFPLTVTSAQKNPTAFYLCASSVQGDRYEQYFGPGTRLTVT.

The V gene is TRBV5-5, the J gene TRBJ2-1; 9 bases agree with TRBD2. The junction had 4 bases not matched to a gene; V was cut back by 2 bases and J by 4 bases. The CDR3 has 15 amino acids. Per germline, CDR1 SGHKS and CDR2 YYEKEE (reference sequence). In DNA, the CDR3 is TGTGCCAGCAGCTTATTAGCGGGAGCATACAATGAGCAGTTCTTC. Amino acids: CASSLLAGAYNEQFF.

This clone has a single count. This rearrangement joins TRBV30 to TRBJ2-5; D is unresolved. The last part of the DNA fits TRBJ2-7 better; the J call may be wrong. CDR1 is GTSNPN, CDR2 SVGIG, per germline (reference sequence). This CDR3 contains 13 residues. Here the CDR3 reads CAWSVVFSYEQYF. The CDR3 nucleotides read TGTGCCTGGAGTGTAGTCTTTTCCTACGAGCAGTACTTC.

This clone was found a few times. This rearrangement joins TRBV10-2 to TRBJ1-1; D perhaps matches TRBD1 (5 bases). Germline V lookup: CDR1 WSHSY, CDR2 SAAADI. Deletions cut 7 bases from V and 2 bases from J, with 14 bases between. The CDR3 has 14 amino acids. The CDR3 reads CASTASRANTEAFF. CDR3 DNA: TGCGCCAGCACAGCTTCCAGGGCTAACACTGAAGCTTTCTTT.

V usage is TRBV6-5 and J usage is TRBJ1-1, with D possibly TRBD1 on 5 matching bases. This CDR3 has 12 amino acids. Germline loops: CDR1 MNHEY, CDR2 SVGAGI. The V end was cut by 6 bases, the J end by 1 base, with 6 bases between. The CDR3: CASRGGNTEAFF. Here the CDR3 DNA reads TGTGCCAGCAGGGGGGGGAACACTGAAGCTTTCTTT.